The rows below give T cell receptor beta chains drawn from one sample of a study of early T cells in non-severe SARS-CoV-2 infection. TCRdb used MiXCR to reprocess the 5' RACE reads, holding one entry per CDR3 protein. This sample has around 34,000 distinct CDR3 sequences, with 3.5% to 5% found just once. The specimen sequenced was whole blood. Every receptor here comes from an adult who was a healthcare worker with PCR-confirmed SARS-CoV-2 infection or an uninfected control (not recorded which). CDR3s include the opening cysteine and the closing phenylalanine or tryptophan. The D gene is left open where the match is weak. Not all rows give a size; the values are once, few, many and, for expanded clones, a class.

cdr3_nt cdr3_aa clone_size j_call d_call cdr3_length v_call
TGTGCCAGCGAAAGGCTTGATGAGCAGTTCTTC CASERLDEQFF NA TRBJ2-1 NA 11 TRBV2
TGTGCCACCCCTCCGGCGGGGGACTCCTACAATGAGCAGTTCTTC CATPPAGDSYNEQFF many TRBJ2-1 TRBD2 15 TRBV24-1
TGTGCCAGCAGCGGAGGTGGGGCCAAAAACATTCAGTACTTC CASSGGGAKNIQYF many TRBJ2-4 NA 14 TRBV7-9
TGCGCCAGCAGCCAAGAGAGGACTAGCGGGGGAACAGATACGCAGTATTTT CASSQERTSGGTDTQYF many TRBJ2-3 TRBD2 17 TRBV4-1
TGTGCTAGTGGTTTCGATTTCGGGGGTGTCGGCTACACCTTC CASGFDFGGVGYTF many TRBJ1-2 NA 14 TRBV12-5
TGCGCCAGCAGCCAAGACACACCTCATCAGCCCCAGCATTTT CASSQDTPHQPQHF many TRBJ1-5 NA 14 TRBV4-1
TGTGCCAGCAGTTTAGTTACTATGAGAGCTTTCTTT CASSLVTMRAFF NA TRBJ1-1 NA 12 TRBV12-3/TRBV12-4
TGTGCCAGCAGCCAAGGACTCTCGAACACTGAAGCTTTCTTT CASSQGLSNTEAFF NA TRBJ1-1 NA 14 TRBV3-1
TGTGCCAGCAGCTCCAGTTTATCGGGTCCTGGGGCCAACGTCCTGACTTTC CASSSSLSGPGANVLTF NA TRBJ2-6 NA 17 TRBV7-9
TGTGCCAGCAGTTTTTGGGGGGAAAAACTGTTTTTT CASSFWGEKLFF many TRBJ1-4 NA 12 TRBV12-3/TRBV12-4
TGTGCCAGCAGCCCCCCCCAGGGGCGCGGGGAGCAGTACTTC CASSPPQGRGEQYF many TRBJ2-7 NA 14 TRBV3-1
TGTGCCAGCTCACTATTCACCGGGGCCGAAAATGAGCAGTTCTTC CASSLFTGAENEQFF NA TRBJ2-1 NA 15 TRBV18
TGCAGTGCCGTGCGTGGGGAAGCTTTCTTT CSAVRGEAFF many TRBJ1-1 NA 10 TRBV20-1
TGCAGTGCTAGAGATATGGGACAGGGCGGTGAAAAACTGTTTTTT CSARDMGQGGEKLFF many TRBJ1-4 TRBD1 15 TRBV20-1
TGTGCCAGCAGAGATACCGGGACAGGGAGGGGACAGCCCCAGCATTTT CASRDTGTGRGQPQHF many TRBJ1-5 TRBD1 16 TRBV6-2/TRBV6-3
TGCAGTGCCAGAAAAGGGAATCAGCCCCAGCATTTT CSARKGNQPQHF many TRBJ1-5 NA 12 TRBV20-1
TGTGCCAGCCGGGCAGGGAGCTCCTACAATGAGCAGTTCTTC CASRAGSSYNEQFF many TRBJ2-1 NA 14 TRBV11-2
TGTGCCAGCAGCTTATTGTCTCAGCCCCAGCATTTT CASSLLSQPQHF many TRBJ1-5 NA 12 TRBV7-9
TGTGCCAGCAGTTTAGCGCTTGGTTTTGGCTACACCTTC CASSLALGFGYTF many TRBJ1-2 NA 13 TRBV12-3/TRBV12-4
TGCGCCAGCAGCTTGGAAGGGGGTAATTCACCCCTCCACTTT CASSLEGGNSPLHF many TRBJ1-6 NA 14 TRBV5-1
TGTGCCAGTAGAGATACAGGAATTAGCAATCAGCCCCAGCATTTT CASRDTGISNQPQHF NA TRBJ1-5 NA 15 TRBV19
TGTGCCAGCAGCCGAGAAGGGGACTATGGCTACACCTTC CASSREGDYGYTF many TRBJ1-2 NA 13 TRBV14
TGTGCCAGTAGTATGGAGGGGGCTACAGATACGCAGTATTTT CASSMEGATDTQYF few TRBJ2-3 NA 14 TRBV19
TGCGCCAGCAGCCCCCAAGGGGTTTTGCGCGAGCAGTACTTC CASSPQGVLREQYF NA TRBJ2-7 NA 14 TRBV5-1
TGCAGTGCTAGAGGATGGGGGACAGATACGCAGTATTTT CSARGWGTDTQYF many TRBJ2-3 NA 13 TRBV20-1
TGTGCCAGCAGTCTACTAGCGGGGGGGTACAATGAGCAGTTCTTC CASSLLAGGYNEQFF many TRBJ2-1 TRBD2 15 TRBV3-1
TGCAGTGCTAGGAAGCGGGGCAACACCGGGGAGCTGTTTTTT CSARKRGNTGELFF many TRBJ2-2 TRBD2 14 TRBV20-1
TGTGCCTCCCGGACTAGCGGGGTTAAGCAGTATTTT CASRTSGVKQYF NA TRBJ2-3 TRBD2 12 TRBV6-2/TRBV6-3
TGCAGCGCTTACCGGGACAGGGAAGACACTGAAGCTTTCTTT CSAYRDREDTEAFF many TRBJ1-1 TRBD1 14 TRBV29-1
TGTGCCAGCTCACCCCGAGGGGACGGGCAGTTCTTC CASSPRGDGQFF few TRBJ2-1 NA 12 TRBV18
TGCGCCAGCAGCTCGAGGACAGGGCTCACAGATACGCAGTATTTT CASSSRTGLTDTQYF many TRBJ2-3 TRBD1 15 TRBV5-1
TGTGCCAGCAGCCCCCGGGGTAGCGGGGGGGAAGTAGCCAAAAACATTCAGTACTTC CASSPRGSGGEVAKNIQYF many TRBJ2-4 TRBD2 19 TRBV7-2
TGTGCCATCAGTGGGACAGGGTCGGGTACTGAAGCTTTCTTT CAISGTGSGTEAFF NA TRBJ1-1 TRBD1 14 TRBV10-3
TGTGCCAGCAGTCTAGCGGGGTACTCCTACAATGAGCAGTTCTTC CASSLAGYSYNEQFF many TRBJ2-1 TRBD2 15 TRBV6-5
TGTGCCATTCAGAGGGTTACCCAAGAGACCCAGTACTTC CAIQRVTQETQYF many TRBJ2-5 NA 13 TRBV12-3/TRBV12-4
TGTGCCTGGGTGGCTTACCGAAGAGCTTTCTTT CAWVAYRRAFF many TRBJ1-1 NA 11 TRBV30
TGTGCCACCCCCCGGACAGGGGTCTCTGGGGCCAACGTCCTGACTTTC CATPRTGVSGANVLTF NA TRBJ2-6 TRBD1 16 TRBV7-9
TGCGCCAGCAGCTTGGGCCGACCCCAAGAGACCCAGTACTTC CASSLGRPQETQYF many TRBJ2-5 NA 14 TRBV5-1
TGTGCCAGCAGTCACGACAAAGCAGATACGCAGTATTTT CASSHDKADTQYF NA TRBJ2-3 NA 13 TRBV27
TGTGCCAGCAGTGAAGGTGCCGGACCGGCGGACGTAGGGACCCAGTACTTC CASSEGAGPADVGTQYF many TRBJ2-5 NA 17 TRBV6-1
TGTGCCAGCAGCTTTATCGCGGACAGGGGTGGCGAAGCTTTCTTT CASSFIADRGGEAFF NA TRBJ1-1 TRBD1 15 TRBV7-2
TGCGCCAGCAGCCAACTAGCGGGGGAAGCCTACAATGAGCAGTTCTTC CASSQLAGEAYNEQFF NA TRBJ2-1 TRBD2 16 TRBV5-1
TGTGCCAGCAGCGCAGGGGGATTATACGAGCAGTACTTC CASSAGGLYEQYF NA TRBJ2-7 TRBD1 13 TRBV12-3/TRBV12-4
TGTGCCAGCAGACCTCTCCTAGCGGGGGACTACAATGAGCAGTTCTTC CASRPLLAGDYNEQFF many TRBJ2-1 TRBD2 16 TRBV27
TGTGCCAGCAGCTCCGGGACAGGGGGGAGCAATGAGCAGTTCTTC CASSSGTGGSNEQFF many TRBJ2-1 TRBD1 15 TRBV5-4
TGTGCCAGCAGCTTATTGTGGACTACCTTGCAAGAGACCCAGTACTTC CASSLLWTTLQETQYF many TRBJ2-5 NA 16 TRBV7-2
TGTGCCAGCAGCTTGAGTACTGGGAACACCGGGGAGCTGTTTTTT CASSLSTGNTGELFF many TRBJ2-2 NA 15 TRBV5-8
TGTGCCAGCTCCCTCGGGACTGAGAATACGCAGTATTTT CASSLGTENTQYF many TRBJ2-3 NA 13 TRBV18
TGCAGCGTTGTCCGTCCAGGAAACACCATATATTTT CSVVRPGNTIYF many TRBJ1-3 NA 12 TRBV29-1
TGTGCCAGTAGTATGGAGGGGGGGATTCAGCCCCAGCATTTT CASSMEGGIQPQHF many TRBJ1-5 NA 14 TRBV19
TGTGCCAGCAGCTTAGAGGAGAGCTCCTACGAGCAGTACTTC CASSLEESSYEQYF many TRBJ2-7 NA 14 TRBV13
TGTGCCAGCAGCCAAAGACAGGCCCCTTGGGAGCAGTTCTTC CASSQRQAPWEQFF many TRBJ2-1 NA 14 TRBV3-1
TGTGCCAGCAGTGAATGGACCGCCGACCAAGAGACCCAGTACTTC CASSEWTADQETQYF many TRBJ2-5 NA 15 TRBV25-1
TGTGCCAGCAGTGAAGGACTAGCGGGGGGCGAGCAGTTCTTC CASSEGLAGGEQFF NA TRBJ2-1 TRBD2 14 TRBV6-1
TGTGCCAGCACCACCGGGACAGTGTCTATGAACACTGAAGCTTTCTTT CASTTGTVSMNTEAFF many TRBJ1-1 TRBD1 16 TRBV6-2/TRBV6-3